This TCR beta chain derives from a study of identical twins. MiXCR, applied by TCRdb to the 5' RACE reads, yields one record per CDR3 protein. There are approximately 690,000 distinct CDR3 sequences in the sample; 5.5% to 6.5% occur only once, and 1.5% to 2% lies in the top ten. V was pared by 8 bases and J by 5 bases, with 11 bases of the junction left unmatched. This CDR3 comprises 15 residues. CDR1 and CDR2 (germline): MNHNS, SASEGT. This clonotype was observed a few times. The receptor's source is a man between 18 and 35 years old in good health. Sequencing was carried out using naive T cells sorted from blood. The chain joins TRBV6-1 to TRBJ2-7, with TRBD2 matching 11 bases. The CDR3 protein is CASATLAGGQDEQYF. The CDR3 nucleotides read TGTGCCAGCGCCACCTTAGCGGGAGGGCAAGACGAGCAGTACTTC.